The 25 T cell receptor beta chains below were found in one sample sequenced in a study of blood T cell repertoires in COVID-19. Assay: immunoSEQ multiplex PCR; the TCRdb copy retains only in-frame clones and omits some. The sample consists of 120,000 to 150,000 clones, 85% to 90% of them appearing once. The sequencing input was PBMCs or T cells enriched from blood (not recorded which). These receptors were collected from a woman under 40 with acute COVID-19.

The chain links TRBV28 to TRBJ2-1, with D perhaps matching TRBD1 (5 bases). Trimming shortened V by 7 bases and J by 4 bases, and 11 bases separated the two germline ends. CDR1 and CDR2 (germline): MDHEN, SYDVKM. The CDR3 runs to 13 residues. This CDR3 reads CASTSTVYNEQFF. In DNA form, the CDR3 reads TGTGCCAGCACCTCGACAGTGTACAATGAGCAGTTCTTC.

CDR3: CATSAITGGTEKLFF. DNA of the CDR3: TGTGCCACCAGTGCTATTACCGGGGGGACGGAAAAACTGTTTTTT. This chain joins TRBV24-1 and TRBJ1-4, with a weak D call TRBD1 (5 bases). The V gene's germline CDR1 is KGHDR and CDR2 SFDVKD. V lost 5 bases to trimming and J lost 8 bases, with 17 bases between them. This CDR3 comprises 15 residues.

The CDR3 DNA follows: TGTGCCTGGAACAGGGTCGACAATGAGCAGTTCTTC. This encodes CAWNRVDNEQFF. The chain recombines TRBV30 with TRBJ2-1, with D possibly being TRBD1 (6 bases). V was pared by 4 bases and J by 5 bases, with 9 bases between. The CDR3 has 12 residues. CDR1 is GTSNPN, CDR2 SVGIG, per germline (reference sequence).

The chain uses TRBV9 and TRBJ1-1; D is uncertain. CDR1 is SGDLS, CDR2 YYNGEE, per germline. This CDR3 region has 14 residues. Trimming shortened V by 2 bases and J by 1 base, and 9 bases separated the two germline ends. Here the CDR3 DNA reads TGTGCCAGCAGCGTGTCTACGTCGAACACTGAAGCTTTCTTT. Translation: CASSVSTSNTEAFF. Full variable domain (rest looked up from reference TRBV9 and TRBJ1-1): DSGVTQTPKHLITATGQRVTLRCSPRSGDLSVYWYQQSLDQGLQFLIQYYNGEERAKGNILERFSAQQFPDLHSELNLSSLELGDSALYFCASSVSTSNTEAFFGQGTRLTVV.

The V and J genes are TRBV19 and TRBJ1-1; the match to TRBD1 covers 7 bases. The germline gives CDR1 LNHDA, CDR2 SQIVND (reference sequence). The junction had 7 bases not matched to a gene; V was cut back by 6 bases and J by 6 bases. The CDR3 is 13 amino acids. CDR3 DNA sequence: TGTGCCAGTAGCACGACAGGGTTCTCTGAAGCTTTCTTT. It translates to CASSTTGFSEAFF.

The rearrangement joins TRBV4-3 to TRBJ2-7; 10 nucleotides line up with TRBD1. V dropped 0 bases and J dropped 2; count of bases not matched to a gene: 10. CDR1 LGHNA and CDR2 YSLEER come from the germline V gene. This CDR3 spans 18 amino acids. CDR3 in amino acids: CASSQDYRAGTGAYEQYF. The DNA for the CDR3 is TGCGCCAGCAGCCAAGATTATCGCGCCGGGACAGGGGCCTACGAGCAGTACTTC.

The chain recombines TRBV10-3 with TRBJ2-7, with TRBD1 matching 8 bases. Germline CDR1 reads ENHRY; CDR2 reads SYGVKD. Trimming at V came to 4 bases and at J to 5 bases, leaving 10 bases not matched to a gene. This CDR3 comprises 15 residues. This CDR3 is CAISGGVTGGDEQYF. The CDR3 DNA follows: TGTGCCATCAGTGGCGGGGTAACAGGGGGAGACGAGCAGTACTTC.

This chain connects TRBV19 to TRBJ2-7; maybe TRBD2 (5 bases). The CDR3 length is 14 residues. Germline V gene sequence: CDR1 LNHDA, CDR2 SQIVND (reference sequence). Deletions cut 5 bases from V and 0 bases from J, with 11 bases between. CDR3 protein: CASSPGVYSYEQYF. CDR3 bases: TGTGCCAGTAGTCCCGGGGTCTACTCCTACGAGCAGTACTTC.

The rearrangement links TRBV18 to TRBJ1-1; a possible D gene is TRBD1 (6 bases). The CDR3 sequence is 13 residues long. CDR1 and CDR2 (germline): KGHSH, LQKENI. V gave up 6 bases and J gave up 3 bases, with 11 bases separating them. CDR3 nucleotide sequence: TGTGCCAGCTCGACAAACAGGGACACTGAAGCTTTCTTT. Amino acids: CASSTNRDTEAFF.

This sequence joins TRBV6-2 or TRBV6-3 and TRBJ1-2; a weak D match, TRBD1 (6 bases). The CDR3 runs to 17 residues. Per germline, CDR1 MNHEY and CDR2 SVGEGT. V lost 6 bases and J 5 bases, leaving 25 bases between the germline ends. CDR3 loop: CASSSGEGRFWEYGYTF. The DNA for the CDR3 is TGTGCCAGCAGCTCAGGGGAGGGCCGGTTTTGGGAGTATGGCTACACCTTC.

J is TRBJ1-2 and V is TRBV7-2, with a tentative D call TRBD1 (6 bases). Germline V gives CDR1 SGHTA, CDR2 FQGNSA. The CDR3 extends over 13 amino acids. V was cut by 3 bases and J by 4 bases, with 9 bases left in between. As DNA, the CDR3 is TGTGCCAGCAGCTTCGGGGGGCTCTATGGCTACACCTTC. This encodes CASSFGGLYGYTF.

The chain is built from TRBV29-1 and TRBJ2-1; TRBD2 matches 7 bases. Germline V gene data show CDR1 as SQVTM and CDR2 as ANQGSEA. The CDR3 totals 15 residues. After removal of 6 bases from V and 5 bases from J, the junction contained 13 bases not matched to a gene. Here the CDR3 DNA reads TGCAGCGTGGCAGGCCTTGGCGGGAGCCACAATGAGCAGTTCTTC. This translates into CSVAGLGGSHNEQFF.

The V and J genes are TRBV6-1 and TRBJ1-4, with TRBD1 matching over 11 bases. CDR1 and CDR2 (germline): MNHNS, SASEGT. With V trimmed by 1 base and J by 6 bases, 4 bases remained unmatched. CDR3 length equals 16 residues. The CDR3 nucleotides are TGTGCCAGCAGTGAAGTACCGGGACAGGGGGATGAAAAACTGTTTTTT. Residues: CASSEVPGQGDEKLFF.

In nucleotides, the CDR3 is TGTGCCAGCAGCCAAGCAAGGGGGGGCACTGAAGCTTTCTTT. Residues: CASSQARGGTEAFF. The chain joins TRBV3-1 (or the pseudogene TRBV3-2) to TRBJ1-1, with D possibly TRBD1 on 6 matching bases. This CDR3 comprises 14 residues. The germline CDR1 and CDR2 sequences are LGHDT and YNNKEL (reference sequence). V lost 1 base and J 4 bases, leaving 10 bases between the germline ends.

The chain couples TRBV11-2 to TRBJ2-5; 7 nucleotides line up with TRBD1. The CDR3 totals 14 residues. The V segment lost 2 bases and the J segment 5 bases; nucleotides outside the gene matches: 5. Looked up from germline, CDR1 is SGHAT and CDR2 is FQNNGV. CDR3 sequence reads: CASSLRGGLETQYF. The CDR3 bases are TGTGCCAGCAGCTTAAGAGGGGGCCTTGAGACCCAGTACTTC.

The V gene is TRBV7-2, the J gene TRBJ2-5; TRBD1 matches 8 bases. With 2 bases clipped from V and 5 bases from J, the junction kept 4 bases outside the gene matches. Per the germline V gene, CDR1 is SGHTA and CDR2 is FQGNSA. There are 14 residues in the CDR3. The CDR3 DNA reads TGTGCCAGCAGCTTAAGGCGACAGGGGGAGACCCAGTACTTC. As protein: CASSLRRQGETQYF.

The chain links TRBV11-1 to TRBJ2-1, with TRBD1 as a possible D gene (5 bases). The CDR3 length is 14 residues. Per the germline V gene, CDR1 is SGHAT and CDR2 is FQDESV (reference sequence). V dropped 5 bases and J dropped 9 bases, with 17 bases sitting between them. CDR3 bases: TGTGCCAGCAGCCCAAGGGCCTTTGGGGCTGAGCAGTTCTTC. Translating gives CASSPRAFGAEQFF.

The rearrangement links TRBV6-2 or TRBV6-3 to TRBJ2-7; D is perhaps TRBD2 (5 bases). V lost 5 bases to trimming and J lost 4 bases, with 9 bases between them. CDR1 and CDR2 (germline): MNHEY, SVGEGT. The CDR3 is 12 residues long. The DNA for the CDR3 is TGTGCCAGCAGTCAAACTAGATACGAGCAGTACTTC. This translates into CASSQTRYEQYF.

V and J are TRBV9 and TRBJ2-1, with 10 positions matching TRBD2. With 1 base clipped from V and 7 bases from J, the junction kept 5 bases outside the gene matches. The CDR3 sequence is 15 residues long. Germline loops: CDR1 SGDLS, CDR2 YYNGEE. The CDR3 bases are TGTGCCAGCAGCGTAAAAGCGGGAGGGGGGAATGAGCAGTTCTTC. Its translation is CASSVKAGGGNEQFF.

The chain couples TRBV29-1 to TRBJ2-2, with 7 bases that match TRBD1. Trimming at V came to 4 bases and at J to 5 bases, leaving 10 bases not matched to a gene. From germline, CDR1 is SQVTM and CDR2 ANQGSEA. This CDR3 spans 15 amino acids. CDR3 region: CSVGGTDRGTGELFF. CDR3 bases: TGCAGCGTTGGAGGGACAGACAGAGGTACCGGGGAGCTGTTTTTT.

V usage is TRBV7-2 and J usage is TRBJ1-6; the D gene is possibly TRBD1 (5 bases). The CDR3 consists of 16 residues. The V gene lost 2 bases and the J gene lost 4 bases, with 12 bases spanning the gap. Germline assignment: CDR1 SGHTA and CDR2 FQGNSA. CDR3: CASSLIPGQYNSPLHF. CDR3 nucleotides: TGTGCCAGCAGCTTAATCCCAGGGCAGTATAATTCACCCCTCCACTTT.

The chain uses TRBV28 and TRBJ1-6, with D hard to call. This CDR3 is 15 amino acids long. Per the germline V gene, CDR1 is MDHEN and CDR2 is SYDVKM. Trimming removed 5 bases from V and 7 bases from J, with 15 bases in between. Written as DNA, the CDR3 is TGTGCCAGCAGTCCAGGCGCGGGCGGGAATTCACCCCTCCACTTT. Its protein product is CASSPGAGGNSPLHF.

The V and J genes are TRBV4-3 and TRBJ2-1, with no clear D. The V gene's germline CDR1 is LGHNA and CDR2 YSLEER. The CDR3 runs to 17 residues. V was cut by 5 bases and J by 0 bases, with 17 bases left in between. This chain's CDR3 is CASSFRVDRSSYNEQFF. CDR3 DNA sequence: TGCGCCAGCAGCTTCCGAGTAGACCGGAGCTCCTACAATGAGCAGTTCTTC.

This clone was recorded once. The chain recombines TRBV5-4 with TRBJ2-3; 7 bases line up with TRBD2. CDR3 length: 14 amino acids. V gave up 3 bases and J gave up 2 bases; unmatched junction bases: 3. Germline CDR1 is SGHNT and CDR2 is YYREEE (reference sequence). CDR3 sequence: CASSSRDYTDTQYF. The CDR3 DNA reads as TGTGCCAGCAGCTCTCGGGACTACACAGATACGCAGTATTTT.

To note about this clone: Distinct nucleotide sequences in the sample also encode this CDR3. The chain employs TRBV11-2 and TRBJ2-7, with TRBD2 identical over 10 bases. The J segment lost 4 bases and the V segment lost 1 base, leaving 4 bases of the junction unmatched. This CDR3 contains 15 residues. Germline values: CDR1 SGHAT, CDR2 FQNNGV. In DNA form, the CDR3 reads TGTGCCAGCAGCTTAGGCCTAGCGGGAGCGTACGAGCAGTACTTC. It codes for CASSLGLAGAYEQYF.